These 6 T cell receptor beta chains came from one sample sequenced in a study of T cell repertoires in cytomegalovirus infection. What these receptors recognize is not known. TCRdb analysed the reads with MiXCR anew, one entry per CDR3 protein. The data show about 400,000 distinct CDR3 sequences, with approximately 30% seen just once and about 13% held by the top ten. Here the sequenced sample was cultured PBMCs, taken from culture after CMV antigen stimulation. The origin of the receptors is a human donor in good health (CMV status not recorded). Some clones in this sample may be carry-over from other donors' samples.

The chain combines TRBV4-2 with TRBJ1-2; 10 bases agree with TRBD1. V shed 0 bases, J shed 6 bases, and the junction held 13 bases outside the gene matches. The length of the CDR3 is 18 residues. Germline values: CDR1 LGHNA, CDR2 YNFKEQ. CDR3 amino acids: CASSQDLETGGGRNGYTF. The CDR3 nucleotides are TGTGCCAGCAGCCAAGATCTCGAGACAGGGGGCGGAAGAAATGGCTACACCTTC.

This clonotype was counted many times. The CDR3 loop reads CASSSYNEQFF. The CDR3 nucleotides read TGTGCCAGCAGCTCTTACAATGAGCAGTTCTTC. The V and J genes are TRBV19 and TRBJ2-1; D call uncertain. The CDR3 sequence is 11 residues long. Trimming stripped 9 bases from V and 4 bases from J, with 7 bases between. Germline CDR1 is LNHDA and CDR2 is SQIVND (reference sequence).

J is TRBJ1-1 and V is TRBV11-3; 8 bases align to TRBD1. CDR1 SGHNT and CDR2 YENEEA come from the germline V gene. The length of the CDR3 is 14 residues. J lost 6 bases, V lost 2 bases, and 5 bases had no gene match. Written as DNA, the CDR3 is TGTGCCAGCAGCTTAAGCACAGGGGGAGCTGAAGCTTTCTTT. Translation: CASSLSTGGAEAFF.

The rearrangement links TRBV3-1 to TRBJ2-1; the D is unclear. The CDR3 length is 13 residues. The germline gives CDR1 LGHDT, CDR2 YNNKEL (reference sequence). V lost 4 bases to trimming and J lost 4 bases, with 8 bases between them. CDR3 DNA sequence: TGTGCCAGCAGCCCTAACACTTACAATGAGCAGTTCTTC. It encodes CASSPNTYNEQFF.

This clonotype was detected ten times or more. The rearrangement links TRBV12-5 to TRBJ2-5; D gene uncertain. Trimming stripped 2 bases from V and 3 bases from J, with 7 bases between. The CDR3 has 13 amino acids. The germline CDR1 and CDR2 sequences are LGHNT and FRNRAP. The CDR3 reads CASGLPPEETQYF. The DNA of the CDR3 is TGTGCTAGTGGTTTGCCGCCAGAAGAGACCCAGTACTTC.

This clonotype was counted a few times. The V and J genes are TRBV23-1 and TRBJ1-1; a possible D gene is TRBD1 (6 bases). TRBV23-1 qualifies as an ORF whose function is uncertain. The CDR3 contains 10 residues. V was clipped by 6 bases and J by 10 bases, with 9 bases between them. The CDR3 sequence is CASSRTVAFF. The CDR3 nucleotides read TGCGCCAGCAGCCGGACAGTAGCTTTCTTT.